This TCR beta chain was documented in a study of read filtering for tumor transcriptome and immune sequencing. Findings and caveats of the study: This fraction held mixed bone marrow immune cells after CD138-negative sorting.

Molecular barcoded adaptors covering alpha/delta and beta/gamma chains were used on approximately 440 ng RNA. TCRdb analysed the reads with MiXCR anew, one entry per CDR3 protein. The data contain about 63,000 distinct CDR3 sequences, about 15% of them singletons. Every patient had bone marrow sampled while the disease was active. The germline gives CDR1 MNHEY, CDR2 SMNVEV (reference sequence). The CDR3 sequence is 21 residues long. V was pared by 3 bases and J by 4 bases, with 22 bases of the junction left unmatched. This clonotype showed up many times. What it binds is not known. This clonotype originated in a donor aged 40 or older with multiple myeloma. The sequencing sample was made of a population of CD138-negative cells sorted from bone marrow. The chain combines TRBV27 with TRBJ2-1; 9 bases map to TRBD2. Here the CDR3 reads CASSFHRTSGHRSNLYNEQFF. DNA for the CDR3: TGTGCCAGCAGTTTCCACCGCACTAGCGGGCATCGTTCAAACCTATACAATGAGCAGTTCTTC.